This TCR beta chain was sequenced in a study of shared clonotypes between healthy human individuals. The V and J ends lost 4 bases and 8 bases respectively, with 3 bases between them. CDR3 length: 9 amino acids. The germline gives CDR1 DFQATT, CDR2 SNEGSKA (reference sequence). Study donors comprised healthy, HIV-negative adults devoid of recent acute infection or vaccination. Repertoires were generated with immunoSEQ multiplex PCR, while TCRdb's copy carries only in-frame clones and drops some. The sample contains 520,000 or so clones, around 74% of which appear only once. The clonotype was recovered from a woman between 40 and 50 years old in good health. Some clones in this sample may be carry-over from other donors' samples. The sample comprised PBMCs. The chain carries TRBV20-1 and TRBJ2-1; D uncertain. The CDR3 region is CSATDEQFF. The CDR3 DNA sequence: TGCAGTGCTACGGATGAGCAGTTCTTC.